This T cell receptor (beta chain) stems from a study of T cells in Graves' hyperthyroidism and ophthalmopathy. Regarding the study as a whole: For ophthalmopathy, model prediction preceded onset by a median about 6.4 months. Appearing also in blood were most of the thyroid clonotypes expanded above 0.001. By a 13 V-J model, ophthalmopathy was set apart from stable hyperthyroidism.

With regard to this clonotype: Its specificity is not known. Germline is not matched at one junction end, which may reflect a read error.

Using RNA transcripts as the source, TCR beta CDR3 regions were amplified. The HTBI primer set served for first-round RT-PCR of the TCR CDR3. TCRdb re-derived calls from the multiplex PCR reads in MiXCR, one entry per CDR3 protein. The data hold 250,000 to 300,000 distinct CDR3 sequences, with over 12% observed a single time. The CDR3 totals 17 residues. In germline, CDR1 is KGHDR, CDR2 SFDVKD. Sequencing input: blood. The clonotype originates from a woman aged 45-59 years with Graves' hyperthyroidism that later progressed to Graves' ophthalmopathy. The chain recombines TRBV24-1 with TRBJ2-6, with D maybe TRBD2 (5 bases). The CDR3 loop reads CVTGDPSRAGGANVLTF. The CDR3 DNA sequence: TGTGTCACCGGTGACCCTAGCCGGGCAGGTGGGGCCAACGTCCTGACTTTC.